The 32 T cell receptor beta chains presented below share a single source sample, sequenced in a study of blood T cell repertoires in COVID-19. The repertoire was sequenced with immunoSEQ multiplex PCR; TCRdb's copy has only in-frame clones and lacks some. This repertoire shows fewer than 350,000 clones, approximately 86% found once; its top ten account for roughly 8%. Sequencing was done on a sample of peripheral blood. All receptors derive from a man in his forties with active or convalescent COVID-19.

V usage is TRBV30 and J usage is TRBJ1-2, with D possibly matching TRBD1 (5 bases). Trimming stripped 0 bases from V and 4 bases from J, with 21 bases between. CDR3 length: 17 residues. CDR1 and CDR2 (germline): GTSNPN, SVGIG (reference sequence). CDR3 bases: TGTGCCTGGAGTGTATGGTGGAGGGGTGGAGGGGCCTATGGCTACACCTTC. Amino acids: CAWSVWWRGGGAYGYTF.

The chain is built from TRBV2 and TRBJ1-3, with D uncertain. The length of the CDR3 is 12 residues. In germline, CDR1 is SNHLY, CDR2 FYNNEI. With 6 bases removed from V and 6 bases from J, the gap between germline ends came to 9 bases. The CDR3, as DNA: TGTGCCAGCAGCCTCCGTCCAAACACCATATATTTT. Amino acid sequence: CASSLRPNTIYF.

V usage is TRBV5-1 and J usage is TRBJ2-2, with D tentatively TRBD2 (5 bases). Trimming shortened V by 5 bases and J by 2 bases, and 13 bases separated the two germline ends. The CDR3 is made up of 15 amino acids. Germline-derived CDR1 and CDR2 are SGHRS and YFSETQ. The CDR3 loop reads CASSTSRANTGELFF. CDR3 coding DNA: TGCGCCAGCAGTACCTCGCGGGCCAACACCGGGGAGCTGTTTTTT.

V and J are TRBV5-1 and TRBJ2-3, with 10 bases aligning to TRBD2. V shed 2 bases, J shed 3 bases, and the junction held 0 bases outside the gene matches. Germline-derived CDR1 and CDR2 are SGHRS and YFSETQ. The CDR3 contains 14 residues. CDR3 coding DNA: TGCGCCAGCAGCTTACTAGCGGGAACAGATACGCAGTATTTT. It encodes CASSLLAGTDTQYF.

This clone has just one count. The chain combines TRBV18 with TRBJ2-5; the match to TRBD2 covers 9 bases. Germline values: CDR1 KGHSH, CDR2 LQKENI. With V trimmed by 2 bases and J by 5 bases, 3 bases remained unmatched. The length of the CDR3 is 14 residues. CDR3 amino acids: CASSPAGGQETQYF. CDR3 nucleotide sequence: TGTGCCAGCTCACCAGCGGGGGGGCAGGAGACCCAGTACTTC.

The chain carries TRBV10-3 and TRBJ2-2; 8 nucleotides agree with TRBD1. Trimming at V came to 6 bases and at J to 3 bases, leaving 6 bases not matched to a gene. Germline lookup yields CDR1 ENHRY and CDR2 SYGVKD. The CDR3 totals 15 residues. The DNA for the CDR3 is TGTGCCATCAGCTCAGGGGGCGCCGACACCGGGGAGCTGTTTTTT. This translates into CAISSGGADTGELFF.

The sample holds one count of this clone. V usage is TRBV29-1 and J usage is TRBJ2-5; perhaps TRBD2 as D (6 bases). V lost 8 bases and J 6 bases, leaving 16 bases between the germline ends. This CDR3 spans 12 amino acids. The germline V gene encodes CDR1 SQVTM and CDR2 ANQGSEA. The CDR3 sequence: CSHLGGYQTQYF. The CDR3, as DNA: TGCAGCCACCTGGGGGGTTATCAGACCCAGTACTTC.

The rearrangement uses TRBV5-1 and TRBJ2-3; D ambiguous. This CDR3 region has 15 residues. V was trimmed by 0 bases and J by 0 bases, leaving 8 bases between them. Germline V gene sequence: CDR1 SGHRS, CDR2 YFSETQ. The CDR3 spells CASSLDGSSTDTQYF. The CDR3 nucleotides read TGCGCCAGCAGCTTGGACGGGTCTAGCACAGATACGCAGTATTTT.

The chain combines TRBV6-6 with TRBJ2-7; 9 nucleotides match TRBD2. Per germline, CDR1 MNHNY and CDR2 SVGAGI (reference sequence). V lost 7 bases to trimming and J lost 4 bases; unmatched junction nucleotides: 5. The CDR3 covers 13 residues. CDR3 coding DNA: TGTGCCAGCACCAAGCGGGAGGATTACGAGCAGTACTTC. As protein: CASTKREDYEQYF.

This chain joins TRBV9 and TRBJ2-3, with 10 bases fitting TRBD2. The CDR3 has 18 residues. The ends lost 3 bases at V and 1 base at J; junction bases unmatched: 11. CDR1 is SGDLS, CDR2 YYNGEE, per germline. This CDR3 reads CASSATRGLAGGTDTQYF. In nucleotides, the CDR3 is TGTGCCAGCAGCGCAACCAGAGGGCTAGCGGGAGGCACAGATACGCAGTATTTT.

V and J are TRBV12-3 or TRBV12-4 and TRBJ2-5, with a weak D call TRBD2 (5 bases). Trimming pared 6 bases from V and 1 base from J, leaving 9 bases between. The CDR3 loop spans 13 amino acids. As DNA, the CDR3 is TGTGCCAGCAGCGAGGACTTCCAAGAGACCCAGTACTTC. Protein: CASSEDFQETQYF.

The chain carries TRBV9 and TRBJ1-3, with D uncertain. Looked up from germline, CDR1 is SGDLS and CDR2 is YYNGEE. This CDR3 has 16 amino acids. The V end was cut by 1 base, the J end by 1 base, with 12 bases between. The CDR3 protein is CASSVQPTESGNTIYF. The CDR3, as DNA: TGTGCCAGCAGCGTACAACCTACTGAGTCTGGAAACACCATATATTTT. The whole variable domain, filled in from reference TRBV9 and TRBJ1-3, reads DSGVTQTPKHLITATGQRVTLRCSPRSGDLSVYWYQQSLDQGLQFLIQYYNGEERAKGNILERFSAQQFPDLHSELNLSSLELGDSALYFCASSVQPTESGNTIYFGEGSWLTVV.

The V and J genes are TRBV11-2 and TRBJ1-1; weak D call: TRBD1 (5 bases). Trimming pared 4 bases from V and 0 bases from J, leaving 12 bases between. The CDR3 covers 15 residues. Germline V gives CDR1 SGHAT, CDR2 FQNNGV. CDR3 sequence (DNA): TGTGCCAGCAGCTACACCCCAGGGCTGAACACTGAAGCTTTCTTT. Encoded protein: CASSYTPGLNTEAFF.

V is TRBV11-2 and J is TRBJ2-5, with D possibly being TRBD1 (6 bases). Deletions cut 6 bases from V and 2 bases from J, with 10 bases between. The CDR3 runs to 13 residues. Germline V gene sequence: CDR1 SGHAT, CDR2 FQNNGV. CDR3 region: CASSSGQQETQYF. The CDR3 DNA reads TGTGCCAGCAGTTCCGGACAGCAAGAGACCCAGTACTTC.

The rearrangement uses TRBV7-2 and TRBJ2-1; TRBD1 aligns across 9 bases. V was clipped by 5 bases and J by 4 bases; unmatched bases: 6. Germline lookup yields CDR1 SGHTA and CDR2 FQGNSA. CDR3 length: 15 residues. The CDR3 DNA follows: TGTGCCAGCAGCAACGGACAGGGGCCGTACAATGAGCAGTTCTTC. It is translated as CASSNGQGPYNEQFF.

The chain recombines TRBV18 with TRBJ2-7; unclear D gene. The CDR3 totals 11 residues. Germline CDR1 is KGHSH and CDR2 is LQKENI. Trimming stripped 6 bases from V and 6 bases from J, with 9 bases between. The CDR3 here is CASSSTGEQYF. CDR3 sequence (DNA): TGTGCCAGCTCGTCGACGGGCGAGCAGTACTTC. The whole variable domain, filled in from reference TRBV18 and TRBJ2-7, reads NAGVMQNPRHLVRRRGQEARLRCSPMKGHSHVYWYRQLPEEGLKFMVYLQKENIIDESGMPKERFSAEFPKEGPSILRIQQVVRGDSAAYFCASSSTGEQYFGPGTRLTVT.

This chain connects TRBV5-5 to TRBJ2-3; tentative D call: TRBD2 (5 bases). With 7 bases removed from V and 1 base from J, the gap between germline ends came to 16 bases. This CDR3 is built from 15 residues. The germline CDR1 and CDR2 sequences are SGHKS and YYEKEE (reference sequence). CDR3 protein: CASAVSLAGTDTQYF. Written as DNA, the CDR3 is TGTGCCAGCGCAGTAAGCCTAGCCGGCACAGATACGCAGTATTTT.

For the CDR3, the DNA is TGTGCCAGCAGTGGGACAGGCTTTGGCTACACCTTC. Amino acid sequence: CASSGTGFGYTF. The V and J genes are TRBV2 and TRBJ1-2; 7 bases are a match to TRBD1. With V trimmed by 4 bases and J by 7 bases, 3 bases remained unmatched. CDR1 is SNHLY and CDR2 is FYNNEI in the germline V gene. CDR3 length: 12 amino acids.

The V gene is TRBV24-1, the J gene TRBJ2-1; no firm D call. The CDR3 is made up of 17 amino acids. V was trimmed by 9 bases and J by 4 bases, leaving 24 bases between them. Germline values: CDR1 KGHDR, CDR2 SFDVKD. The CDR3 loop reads CATSHQSWAQQYNEQFF. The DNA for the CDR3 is TGTGCCACCTCGCATCAAAGCTGGGCACAACAGTACAATGAGCAGTTCTTC.

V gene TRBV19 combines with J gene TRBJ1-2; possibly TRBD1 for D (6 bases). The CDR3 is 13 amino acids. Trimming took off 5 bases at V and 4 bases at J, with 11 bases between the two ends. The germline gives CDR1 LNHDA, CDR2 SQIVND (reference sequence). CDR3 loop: CASSPRTAYGYTF. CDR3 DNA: TGTGCCAGTAGTCCAAGGACAGCCTATGGCTACACCTTC.

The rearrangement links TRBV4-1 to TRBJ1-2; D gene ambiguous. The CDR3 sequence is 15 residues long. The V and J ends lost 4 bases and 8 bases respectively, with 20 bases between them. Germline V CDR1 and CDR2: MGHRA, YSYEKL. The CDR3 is CASSPPPYSLEGYTF. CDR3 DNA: TGCGCCAGCAGCCCCCCTCCCTACAGTCTCGAGGGCTACACCTTC.

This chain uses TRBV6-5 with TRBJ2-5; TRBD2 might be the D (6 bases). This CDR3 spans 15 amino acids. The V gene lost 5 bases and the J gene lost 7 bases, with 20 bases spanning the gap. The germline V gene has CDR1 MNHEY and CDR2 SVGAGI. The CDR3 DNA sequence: TGTGCCAGCAGTCGGGCTCGTCGGGAGCTCGGGACCCAGTACTTC. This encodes CASSRARRELGTQYF.

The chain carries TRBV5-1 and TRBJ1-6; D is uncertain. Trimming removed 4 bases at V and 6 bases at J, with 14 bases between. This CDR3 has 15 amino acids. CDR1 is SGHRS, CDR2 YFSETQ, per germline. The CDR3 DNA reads TGCGCCAGCAGCCCCGGCGGTCGGGGTAATTCACCCCTCCACTTT. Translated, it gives CASSPGGRGNSPLHF.

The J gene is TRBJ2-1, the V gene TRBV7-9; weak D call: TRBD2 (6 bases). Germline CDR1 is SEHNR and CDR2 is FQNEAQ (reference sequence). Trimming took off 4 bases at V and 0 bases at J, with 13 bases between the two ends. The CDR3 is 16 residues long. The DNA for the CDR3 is TGTGCCAGCAGCTCGGACCGGGACTCCTCCTACAATGAGCAGTTCTTC. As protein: CASSSDRDSSYNEQFF.

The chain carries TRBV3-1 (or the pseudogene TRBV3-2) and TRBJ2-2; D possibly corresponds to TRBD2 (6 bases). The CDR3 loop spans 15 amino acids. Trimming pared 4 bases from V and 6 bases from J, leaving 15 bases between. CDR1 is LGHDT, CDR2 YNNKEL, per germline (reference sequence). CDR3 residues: CASSPSTAGPGELFF. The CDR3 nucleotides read TGTGCCAGCAGCCCCTCTACTGCGGGGCCCGGGGAGCTGTTTTTT.

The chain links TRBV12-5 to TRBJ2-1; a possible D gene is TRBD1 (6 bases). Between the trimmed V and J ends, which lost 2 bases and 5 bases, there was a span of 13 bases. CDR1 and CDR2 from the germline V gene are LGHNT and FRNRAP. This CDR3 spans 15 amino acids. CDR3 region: CASGLLRQVDNEQFF. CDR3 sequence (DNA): TGTGCTAGTGGTTTGCTTCGACAGGTGGACAATGAGCAGTTCTTC.

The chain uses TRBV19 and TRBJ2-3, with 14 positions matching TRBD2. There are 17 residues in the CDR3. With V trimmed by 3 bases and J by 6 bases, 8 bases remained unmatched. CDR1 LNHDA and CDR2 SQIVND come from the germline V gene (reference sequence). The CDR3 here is CASSISGTSGRGDTQYF. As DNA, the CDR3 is TGTGCCAGTAGTATCTCCGGGACTAGCGGGAGAGGGGATACGCAGTATTTT.

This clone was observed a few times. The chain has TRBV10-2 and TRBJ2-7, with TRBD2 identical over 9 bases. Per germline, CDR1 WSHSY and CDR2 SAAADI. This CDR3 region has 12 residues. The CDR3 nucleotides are TGCGCGGGGGGTAGCGGGAGTTACGAGCAGTACTTC. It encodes CAGGSGSYEQYF.

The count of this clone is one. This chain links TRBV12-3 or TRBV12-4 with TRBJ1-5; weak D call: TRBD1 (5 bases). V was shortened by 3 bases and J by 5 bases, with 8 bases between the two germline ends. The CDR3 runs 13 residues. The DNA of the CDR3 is TGTGCCAGCAGTTTGAAAGGGGATCAGCCCCAGCATTTT. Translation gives CASSLKGDQPQHF.

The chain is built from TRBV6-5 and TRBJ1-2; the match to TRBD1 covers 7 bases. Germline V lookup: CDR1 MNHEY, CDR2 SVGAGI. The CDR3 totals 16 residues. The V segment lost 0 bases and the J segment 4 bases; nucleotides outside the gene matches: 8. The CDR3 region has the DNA TGTGCCAGCAGTTACTCTCCAACAGGGGTGGCCTATGGCTACACCTTC. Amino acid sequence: CASSYSPTGVAYGYTF.

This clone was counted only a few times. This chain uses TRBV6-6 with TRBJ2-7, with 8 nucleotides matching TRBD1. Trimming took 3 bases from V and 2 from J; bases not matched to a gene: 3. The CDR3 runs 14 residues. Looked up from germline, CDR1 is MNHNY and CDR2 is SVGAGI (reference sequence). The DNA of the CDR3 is TGTGCCAGCAGTTATCCGGACAGGGCCTACGAGCAGTACTTC. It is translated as CASSYPDRAYEQYF.

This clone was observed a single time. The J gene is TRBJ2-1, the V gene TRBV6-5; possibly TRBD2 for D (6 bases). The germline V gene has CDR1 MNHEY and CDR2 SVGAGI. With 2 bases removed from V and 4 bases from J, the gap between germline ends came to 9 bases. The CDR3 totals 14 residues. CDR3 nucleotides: TGTGCCAGCAGTTACGGGACTCAGTACAATGAGCAGTTCTTC. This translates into CASSYGTQYNEQFF.